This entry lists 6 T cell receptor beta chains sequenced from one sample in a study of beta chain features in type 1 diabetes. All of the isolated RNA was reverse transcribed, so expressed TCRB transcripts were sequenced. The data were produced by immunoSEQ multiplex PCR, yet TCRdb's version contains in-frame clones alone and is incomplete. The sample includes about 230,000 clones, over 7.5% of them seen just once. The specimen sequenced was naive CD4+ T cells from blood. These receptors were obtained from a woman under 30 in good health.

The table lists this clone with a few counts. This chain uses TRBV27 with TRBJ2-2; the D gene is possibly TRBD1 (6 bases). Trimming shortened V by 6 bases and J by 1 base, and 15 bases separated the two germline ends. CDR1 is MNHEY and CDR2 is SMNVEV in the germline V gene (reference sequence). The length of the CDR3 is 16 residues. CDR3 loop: CASSLRGTLNTGELFF. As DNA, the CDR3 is TGTGCCAGCAGCCTAAGAGGGACACTGAACACCGGGGAGCTGTTTTTT.

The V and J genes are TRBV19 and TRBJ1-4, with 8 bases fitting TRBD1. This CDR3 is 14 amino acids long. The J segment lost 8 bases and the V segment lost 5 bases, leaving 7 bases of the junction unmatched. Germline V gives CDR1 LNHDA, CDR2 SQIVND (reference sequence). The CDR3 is CASSSQGAREKLFF. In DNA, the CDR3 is TGTGCCAGTAGTTCCCAGGGGGCACGAGAAAAACTGTTTTTT.

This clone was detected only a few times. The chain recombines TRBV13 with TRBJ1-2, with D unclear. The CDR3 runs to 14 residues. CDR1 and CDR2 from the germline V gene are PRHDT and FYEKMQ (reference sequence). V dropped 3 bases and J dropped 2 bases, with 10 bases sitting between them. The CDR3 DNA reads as TGTGCCAGCAGCTTGACTGCGTCCAACTATGGCTACACCTTC. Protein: CASSLTASNYGYTF.

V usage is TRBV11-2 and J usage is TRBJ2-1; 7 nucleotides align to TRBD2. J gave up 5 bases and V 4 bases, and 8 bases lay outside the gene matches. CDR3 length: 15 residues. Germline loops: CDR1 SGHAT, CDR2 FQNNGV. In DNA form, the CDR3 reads TGTGCCAGCAGCTCAATAGCGGGCAGACACAATGAGCAGTTCTTC. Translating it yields CASSSIAGRHNEQFF. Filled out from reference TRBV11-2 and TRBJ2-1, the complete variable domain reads EAGVAQSPRYKIIEKRQSVAFWCNPISGHATLYWYQQILGQGPKLLIQFQNNGVVDDSQLPKDRFSAERLKGVDSTLKIQPAKLEDSAVYLCASSSIAGRHNEQFFGPGTRLTVL.

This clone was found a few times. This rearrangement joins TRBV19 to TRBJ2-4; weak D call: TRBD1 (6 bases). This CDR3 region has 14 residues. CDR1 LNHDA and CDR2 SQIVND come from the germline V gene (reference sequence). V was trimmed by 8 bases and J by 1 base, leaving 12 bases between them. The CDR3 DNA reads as TGTGCCAGTGCTCCCGACAGGGCCAAAAACATTCAGTACTTC. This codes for CASAPDRAKNIQYF.

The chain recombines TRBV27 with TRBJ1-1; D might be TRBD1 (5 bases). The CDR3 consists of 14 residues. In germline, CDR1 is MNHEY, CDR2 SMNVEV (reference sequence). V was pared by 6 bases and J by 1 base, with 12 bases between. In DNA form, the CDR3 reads TGTGCCAGCAGGGTGGCGGGGGAGAACACTGAAGCTTTCTTT. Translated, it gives CASRVAGENTEAFF.